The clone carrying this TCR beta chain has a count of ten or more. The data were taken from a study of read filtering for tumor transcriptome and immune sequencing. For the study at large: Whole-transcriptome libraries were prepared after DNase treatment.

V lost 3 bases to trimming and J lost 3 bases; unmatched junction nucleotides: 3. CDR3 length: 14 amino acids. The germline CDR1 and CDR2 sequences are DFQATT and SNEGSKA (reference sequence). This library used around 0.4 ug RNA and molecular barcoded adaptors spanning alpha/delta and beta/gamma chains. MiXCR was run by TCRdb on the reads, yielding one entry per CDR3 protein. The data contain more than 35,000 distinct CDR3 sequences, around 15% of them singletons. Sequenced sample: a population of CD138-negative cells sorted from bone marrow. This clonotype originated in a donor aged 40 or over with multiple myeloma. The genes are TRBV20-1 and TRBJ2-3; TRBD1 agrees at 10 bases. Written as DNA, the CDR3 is TGCAGTGCTAGCGGACAGGGGGTTACAGATACGCAGTATTTT. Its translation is CSASGQGVTDTQYF.